The entry below describes one T cell receptor (beta chain). Its target is unknown. The data stem from a study of T cell responses to AZD1222 COVID-19 vaccine. Study-wide results and limits: The sample set comprised mostly white British donors with more females, and clonal diversity was possibly underestimated. Repertoires were obtained solely post-peak T cell response.

Generated by immunoSEQ multiplex PCR, the TCRdb table keeps only in-frame clones and is missing some. The profile shows 150,000 to 180,000 clones, around 90% of them singletons. This CDR3 is 14 amino acids long. V lost 3 bases to trimming and J lost 4 bases; unmatched junction nucleotides: 3. Germline CDR1 reads MDHEN; CDR2 reads SYDVKM. The sample here was peripheral blood, taken on day 0 of AZD1222 vaccination. This sequence was found in an adult in good health. The chain joins TRBV28 to TRBJ1-1, with 9 bases identical to TRBD1. The CDR3 bases are TGTGCCAGCAGTTTCGACAGGGGGAGCACTGAAGCTTTCTTT. The encoded protein is CASSFDRGSTEAFF.